Following are 3 T cell receptor beta chains from one sample sequenced in a study of shared clonotypes between healthy human individuals. TCRdb's table, derived via immunoSEQ multiplex PCR, lists solely in-frame clones and lacks some. The sample contains around 2.5 million clones, over 85% of which appear only once. The sequenced material came from naive CD4+ T cells from PBMCs. This sample's subset: CD45RA+ positively selected. The origin of the receptors is a man between 18 and 29 years old in good health. Some clones in this sample may be carry-over from other donors' samples.

The chain uses TRBV4-1 and TRBJ2-3; D is ambiguous. Looked up from germline, CDR1 is MGHRA and CDR2 is YSYEKL. CDR3 length: 15 amino acids. Trimming stripped 0 bases from V and 1 base from J, with 8 bases between. The CDR3 is CASSQDTPGTDTQYF. For the CDR3, the DNA is TGCGCCAGCAGCCAAGATACCCCCGGCACAGATACGCAGTATTTT.

This rearrangement joins TRBV5-4 to TRBJ1-1; D not certain. The V end lost 1 base, the J end lost 1 base, and 11 bases lay between the germline ends. The CDR3 loop spans 15 amino acids. The germline V gene encodes CDR1 SGHNT and CDR2 YYREEE (reference sequence). The CDR3 DNA reads TGTGCCAGCAGCTTGTTGGCCGGGCCGAACACTGAAGCTTTCTTT. Translated, it gives CASSLLAGPNTEAFF.

A remark on this clone: Other DNA sequences in this sample translate to the same CDR3. The chain employs TRBV10-3 and TRBJ1-2, with D uncertain. Trimming took off 0 bases at V and 4 bases at J, with 0 bases between the two ends. The CDR3 has 11 residues. Germline CDR1 and CDR2: ENHRY and SYGVKD. DNA of the CDR3: TGTGCCATCAGTGAGTCCTATGGCTACACCTTC. Translation: CAISESYGYTF.